This T cell receptor (beta chain) is from a study of T cell responses to AZD1222 COVID-19 vaccine. Study summary: Combined were second doses at about 4 or about 12 weeks. Findings and limits, study-wide: It should be noted that donors were predominantly white British and more often female, and clonal diversity was possibly underestimated. Repertoires were sampled only after the peak T cell response.

Note on this clone: Antigen specificity is unknown.

Method: immunoSEQ multiplex PCR; TCRdb's copy keeps in-frame clones and lacks some. The data show some 130,000 clones, more than 85% seen once. Germline lookup yields CDR1 SGHTA and CDR2 FQGNSA. This CDR3 has 16 residues. Losses at the gene ends were 2 bases for V and 3 bases for J; bases not matched to a gene: 10. The TCR was taken from an adult in good health. The gene calls are TRBV7-2 and TRBJ2-7; 7 bases match TRBD2. The input for sequencing was peripheral blood, taken on day 0 of AZD1222 vaccination. The CDR3 loop is CASSLTSWGRDYEQYF. Here the CDR3 DNA reads TGTGCCAGCAGCTTAACCTCGTGGGGGAGGGACTACGAGCAGTACTTC.